This T cell receptor (beta chain) derives from a study of tumor-infiltrating lymphocytes in primary liver carcinoma. CDR1 is SGHVS and CDR2 is FQNEAQ in the germline V gene. CDR3 size: 16 residues. Starting material of 500 ng total RNA yielded TCR beta cDNA via a constant-region primer. Employing slightly modified ARM-PCR, three nested multiplex PCR rounds were run, and these gave rise to the TCR beta libraries. PCR rounds one and two used TRBV1-TRBV30 forward primers with a C-beta reverse primer for about 11 cycles each. TCRdb re-called the multiplex PCR reads with MiXCR, one entry per CDR3 protein. The sample carries 150,000 to 200,000 distinct CDR3 sequences, around 85% recorded once. About this clonotype: Germline is not matched at one junction end, which may reflect a read error.

RNA and DNA were co-extracted from around 20-30 mg of unsorted bulk tissue. The cohort consisted of patients whose primary liver carcinoma was surgically resected. Viable tumor cells exceeded 85% in all tumor samples. V usage is TRBV7-8 and J usage is TRBJ2-3; 8 bases align to TRBD2. The sequence derives from a man aged 35-49 years with primary liver carcinoma and hepatitis B virus infection. Sequencing used tumor tissue from primary liver carcinoma. CDR3 in DNA: TGTGCCATCAGCTCCCCCGGGACTAGTGGGAGGAGTACGCAGTATTTT. Its translation is CAISSPGTSGRSTQYF.